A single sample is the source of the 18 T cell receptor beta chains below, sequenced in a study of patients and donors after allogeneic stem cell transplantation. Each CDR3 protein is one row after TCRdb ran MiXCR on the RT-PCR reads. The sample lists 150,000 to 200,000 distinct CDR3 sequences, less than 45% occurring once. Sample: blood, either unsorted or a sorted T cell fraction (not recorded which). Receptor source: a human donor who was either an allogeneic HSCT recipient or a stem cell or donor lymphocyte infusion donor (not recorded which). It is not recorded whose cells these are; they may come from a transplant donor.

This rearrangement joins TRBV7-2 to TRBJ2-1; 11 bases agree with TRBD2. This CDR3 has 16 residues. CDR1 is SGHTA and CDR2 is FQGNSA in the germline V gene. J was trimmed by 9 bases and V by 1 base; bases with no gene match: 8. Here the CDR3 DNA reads TGTGCCAGCAGCTTAGGACTACTAGCGGGAGAGACTGAGCAGTTCTTC. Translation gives CASSLGLLAGETEQFF.

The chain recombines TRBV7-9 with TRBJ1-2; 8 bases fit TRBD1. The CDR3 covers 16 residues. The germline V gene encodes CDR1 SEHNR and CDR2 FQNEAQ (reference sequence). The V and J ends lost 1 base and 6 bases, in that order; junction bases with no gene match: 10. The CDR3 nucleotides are TGTGCCAGCAGCTTAGATCGCGGACAGGGTGGGAATGGCTACACCTTC. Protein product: CASSLDRGQGGNGYTF. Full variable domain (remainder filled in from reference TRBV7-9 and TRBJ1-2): DTGVSQNPRHKITKRGQNVTFRCDPISEHNRLYWYRQTLGQGPEFLTYFQNEAQLEKSRLLSDRFSAERPKGSFSTLEIQRTEQGDSAMYLCASSLDRGQGGNGYTFGSGTRLTVV.

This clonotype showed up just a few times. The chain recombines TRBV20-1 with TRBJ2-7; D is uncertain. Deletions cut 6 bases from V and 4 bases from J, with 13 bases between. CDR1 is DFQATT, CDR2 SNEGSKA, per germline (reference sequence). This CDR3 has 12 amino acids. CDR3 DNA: TGCAGTGCCCCAGTGGGCGGATACGAGCAGTACTTC. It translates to CSAPVGGYEQYF.

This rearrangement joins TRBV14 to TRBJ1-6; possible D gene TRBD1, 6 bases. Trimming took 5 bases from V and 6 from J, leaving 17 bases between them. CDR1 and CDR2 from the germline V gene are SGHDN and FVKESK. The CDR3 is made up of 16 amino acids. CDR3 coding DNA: TGTGCCAGCAGCGCTTTAACAGGGCTCTCTAATTCACCCCTCCACTTT. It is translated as CASSALTGLSNSPLHF.

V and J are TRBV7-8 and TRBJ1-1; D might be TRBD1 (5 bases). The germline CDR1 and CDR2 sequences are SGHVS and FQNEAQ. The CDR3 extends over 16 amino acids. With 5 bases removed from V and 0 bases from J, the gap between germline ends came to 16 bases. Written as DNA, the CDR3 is TGTGCCAGCAGCCCAGGACATGTGGGGATGAACACTGAAGCTTTCTTT. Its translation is CASSPGHVGMNTEAFF.

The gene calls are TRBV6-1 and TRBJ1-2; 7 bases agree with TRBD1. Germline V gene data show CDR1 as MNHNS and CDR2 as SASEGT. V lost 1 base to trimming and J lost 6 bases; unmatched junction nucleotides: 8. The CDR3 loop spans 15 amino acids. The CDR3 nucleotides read TGTGCCAGCAGTGAAGGCGACAGGGTATCCCATGGCTACACCTTC. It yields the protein CASSEGDRVSHGYTF.

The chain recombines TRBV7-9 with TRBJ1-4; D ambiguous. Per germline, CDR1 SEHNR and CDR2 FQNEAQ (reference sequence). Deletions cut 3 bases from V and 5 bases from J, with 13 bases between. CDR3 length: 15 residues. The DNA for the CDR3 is TGTGCCAGCAGCTTTCCGGGAGTGGGAAATGAAAAACTGTTTTTT. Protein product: CASSFPGVGNEKLFF. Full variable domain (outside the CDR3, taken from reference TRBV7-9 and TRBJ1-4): DTGVSQNPRHKITKRGQNVTFRCDPISEHNRLYWYRQTLGQGPEFLTYFQNEAQLEKSRLLSDRFSAERPKGSFSTLEIQRTEQGDSAMYLCASSFPGVGNEKLFFGSGTQLSVL.

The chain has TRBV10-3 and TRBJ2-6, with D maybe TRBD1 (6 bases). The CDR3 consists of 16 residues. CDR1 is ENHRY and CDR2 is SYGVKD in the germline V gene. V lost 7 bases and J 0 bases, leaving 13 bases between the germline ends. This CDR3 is CAINTGQPSGANVLTF. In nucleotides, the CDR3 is TGTGCCATCAATACAGGGCAACCCTCTGGGGCCAACGTCCTGACTTTC.

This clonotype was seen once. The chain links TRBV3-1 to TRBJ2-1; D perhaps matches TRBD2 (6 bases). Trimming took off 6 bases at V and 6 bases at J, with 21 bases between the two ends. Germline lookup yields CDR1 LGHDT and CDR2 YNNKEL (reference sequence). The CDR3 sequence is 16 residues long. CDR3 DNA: TGTGCCAGCAGACCACTCCCGGGACTCTCCACCAATGAGCAGTTCTTC. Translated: CASRPLPGLSTNEQFF.

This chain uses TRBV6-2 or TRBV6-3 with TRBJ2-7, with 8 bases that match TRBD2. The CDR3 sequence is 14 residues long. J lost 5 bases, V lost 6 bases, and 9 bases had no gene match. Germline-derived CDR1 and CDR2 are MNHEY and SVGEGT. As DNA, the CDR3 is TGTGCCAGCAGCTCGAGCGGGAGAATAAACGAGCAGTACTTC. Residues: CASSSSGRINEQYF.

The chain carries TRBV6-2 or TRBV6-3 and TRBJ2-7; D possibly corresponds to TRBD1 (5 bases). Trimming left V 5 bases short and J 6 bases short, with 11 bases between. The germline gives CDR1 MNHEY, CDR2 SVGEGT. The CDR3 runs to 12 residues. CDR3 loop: CASSPQGGEQYF. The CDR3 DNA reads TGTGCCAGCAGTCCCCAGGGTGGCGAGCAGTACTTC.

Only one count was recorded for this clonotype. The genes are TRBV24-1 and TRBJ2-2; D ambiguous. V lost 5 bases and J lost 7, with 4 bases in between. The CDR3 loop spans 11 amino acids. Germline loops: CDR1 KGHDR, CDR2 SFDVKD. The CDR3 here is CATSAGGELFF. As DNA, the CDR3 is TGTGCCACCAGTGCAGGCGGGGAGCTGTTTTTT.

CDR3: CASSPLGLWNGYTF. CDR3 DNA: TGTGCCAGCAGCCCTCTGGGACTTTGGAATGGCTACACCTTC. V is TRBV14 and J is TRBJ1-2; tentatively, D is TRBD1 (5 bases). V was clipped by 4 bases and J by 6 bases, with 15 bases between them. CDR3 size: 14 residues. The germline V gene encodes CDR1 SGHDN and CDR2 FVKESK.

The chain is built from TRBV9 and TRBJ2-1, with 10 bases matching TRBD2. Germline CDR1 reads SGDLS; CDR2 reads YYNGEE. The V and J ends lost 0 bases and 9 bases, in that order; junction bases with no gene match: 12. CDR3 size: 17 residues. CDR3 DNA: TGTGCCAGCAGCGTAGCTAGCGGGAGTTTGGAATACGGTGAGCAGTTCTTC. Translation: CASSVASGSLEYGEQFF. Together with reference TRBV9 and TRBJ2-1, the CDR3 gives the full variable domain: DSGVTQTPKHLITATGQRVTLRCSPRSGDLSVYWYQQSLDQGLQFLIQYYNGEERAKGNILERFSAQQFPDLHSELNLSSLELGDSALYFCASSVASGSLEYGEQFFGPGTRLTVL.

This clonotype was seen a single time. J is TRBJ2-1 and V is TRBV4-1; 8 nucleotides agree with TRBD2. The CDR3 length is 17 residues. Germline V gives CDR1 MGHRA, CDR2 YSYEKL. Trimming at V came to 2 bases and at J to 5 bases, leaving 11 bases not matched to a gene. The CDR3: CASSQLPLAGPNNEQFF. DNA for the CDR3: TGCGCCAGCAGCCAACTACCCCTAGCGGGCCCTAACAATGAGCAGTTCTTC.

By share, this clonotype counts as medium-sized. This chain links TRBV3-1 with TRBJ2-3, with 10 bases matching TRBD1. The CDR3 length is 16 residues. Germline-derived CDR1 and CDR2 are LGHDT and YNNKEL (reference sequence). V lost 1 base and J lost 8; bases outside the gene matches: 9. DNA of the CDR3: TGTGCCAGCAGCCAAGGGACAGGGGGAACCTCCGGTACGCAGTATTTT. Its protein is CASSQGTGGTSGTQYF.

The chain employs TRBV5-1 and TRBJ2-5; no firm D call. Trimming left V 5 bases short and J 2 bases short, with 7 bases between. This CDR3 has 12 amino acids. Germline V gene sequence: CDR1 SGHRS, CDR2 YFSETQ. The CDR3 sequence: CASSVNQETQYF. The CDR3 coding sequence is TGCGCCAGCAGTGTGAATCAAGAGACCCAGTACTTC.

The chain's CDR3 is CSAKQGRGTEAFF. The CDR3 DNA is TGCAGTGCTAAACAGGGTAGGGGCACTGAAGCTTTCTTT. The chain carries TRBV20-1 and TRBJ1-1, with D tentatively TRBD1 (6 bases). This CDR3 spans 13 amino acids. Germline lookup yields CDR1 DFQATT and CDR2 SNEGSKA (reference sequence). The germline V and J ends were trimmed by 4 bases and 4 bases, with 13 bases remaining between them.